The rows below give T cell receptor beta chains drawn from one sample of a study of T cell responses to AZD1222 COVID-19 vaccine. Sequencing was performed with immunoSEQ multiplex PCR; in TCRdb, only in-frame clones are kept and a portion is missing. The top ten clones hold 7.5% to 9.5% of a sample with approximately 180,000 clones, roughly 88% of them seen once. The sample consisted of peripheral blood, taken on day 0 of AZD1222 vaccination. The source of these receptors is an adult in good health. Each CDR3 is given with its conserved first and last residue. The order of the fields is J gene, clone size, V gene, D gene, CDR3 DNA, CDR3 protein. D genes are given only for firm matches. Where a row states a size, it is once, few, many or the class of an expanded clone; other rows omit it.

J: TRBJ2-1; size: -; V: TRBV11-2; D: TRBD2; DNA: TGTGCCAGCAGCTTAGAGTTGGCGGGGGGGACCAATGAGCAGTTCTTC; CDR3: CASSLELAGGTNEQFF
J: TRBJ1-1; size: -; V: TRBV28; D: -; DNA: TGTGCCAGCAGTTTAGAGGACCCGGCTACCACTGAAGCTTTCTTT; CDR3: CASSLEDPATTEAFF
J: TRBJ2-7; size: -; V: TRBV6-1; D: TRBD2; DNA: TGTGCCAGCAGTGCACAACAGGAGAGACGACTAGCGGGGGTTCCCTACGAGCAGTACTTC; CDR3: CASSAQQERRLAGVPYEQYF
J: TRBJ2-3; size: -; V: TRBV11-2; D: TRBD2; DNA: TGTGCCAGCAGCGTGAGCGGGAAGGCCGATACGCAGTATTTT; CDR3: CASSVSGKADTQYF
J: TRBJ1-2; size: once; V: TRBV4-2; D: -; DNA: TGTGCCAGCAGCCAAGGTCGGACCTATGGCTACACCTTC; CDR3: CASSQGRTYGYTF
J: TRBJ1-3; size: -; V: TRBV7-8; D: -; DNA: TGTGCCAGCAGCCCAACAGGCTGGGGGGGAAACACCATATATTTT; CDR3: CASSPTGWGGNTIYF
J: TRBJ2-5; size: -; V: TRBV18; D: TRBD1; DNA: TGTGCCAGCTCACCACGGGGACAGCAAGAGACCCAGTACTTC; CDR3: CASSPRGQQETQYF
J: TRBJ2-1; size: -; V: TRBV7-3; D: -; DNA: TGTGCCAGCAGCTTAGCCCAGGGTGCGGATGAGCAGTTCTTC; CDR3: CASSLAQGADEQFF
J: TRBJ2-3; size: once; V: TRBV12-5; D: -; DNA: TGTGCTAGTGGTTTGGTACTATCCCCTACCCCCCACACAGATACGCAGTATTTT; CDR3: CASGLVLSPTPHTDTQYF
J: TRBJ2-5; size: -; V: TRBV7-2; D: TRBD1; DNA: TGTGCCAGCAGCTTAGCCGGGACAGGGGGGAAGACCCAATACTTC; CDR3: CASSLAGTGGKTQYF
J: TRBJ2-7; size: once; V: TRBV6-1; D: -; DNA: TGTGCCAGCAGTGAAGTGTCGGCCAGGAGGGGGGGCGAGCAGTACTTC; CDR3: CASSEVSARRGGEQYF
J: TRBJ1-1; size: -; V: TRBV7-9; D: -; DNA: TGTGCCAGCAGCTTCGATACGGGCGGAATGACTGAAGCTTTCTTT; CDR3: CASSFDTGGMTEAFF
J: TRBJ2-2; size: few; V: TRBV6-5; D: TRBD1; DNA: TGTGCCAGCAGTCCCTCGACAGGGTTCGGGGAGCTGTTTTTT; CDR3: CASSPSTGFGELFF
J: TRBJ1-4; size: -; V: TRBV18; D: -; DNA: TGTGCCAGCTCACCGAGGGTATCTGAAAAACTGTTTTTT; CDR3: CASSPRVSEKLFF
J: TRBJ1-2; size: once; V: TRBV18; D: -; DNA: TGTGCCAGCTCACCATCGAACGATAACTATGGCTACACCTTC; CDR3: CASSPSNDNYGYTF
J: TRBJ1-1; size: -; V: TRBV3-1/TRBV3-2; D: -; DNA: TGTGCCAGCAGCCAGATAGCGGCAGGGGTGGGGAACACTGAAGCTTTCTTT; CDR3: CASSQIAAGVGNTEAFF
J: TRBJ1-1; size: few; V: TRBV6-5; D: -; DNA: TGTGCCAGCGCAGGTACCATAGCCATCGGCACTGAAGCTTTCTTT; CDR3: CASAGTIAIGTEAFF
J: TRBJ1-1; size: -; V: TRBV3-1/TRBV3-2; D: -; DNA: TGTGCCAGCAGCCAAGCTTCAGTCATGAACACTGAAGCTTTCTTT; CDR3: CASSQASVMNTEAFF
J: TRBJ2-1; size: once; V: TRBV15; D: -; DNA: TGTGCCACCAGCAGACTAAGTAATATCGAGCAGTTCTTC; CDR3: CATSRLSNIEQFF
J: TRBJ1-4; size: -; V: TRBV5-6; D: -; DNA: TGTGCCAGCAGCCCACGACAGGCGGATGAAAAACTGTTTTTT; CDR3: CASSPRQADEKLFF
J: TRBJ2-7; size: -; V: TRBV5-6; D: TRBD1; DNA: TGTGCCAGCAGCTTGCCGGGACAGGGCTACTACGAGCAGTACTTC; CDR3: CASSLPGQGYYEQYF
J: TRBJ1-1; size: once; V: TRBV2; D: -; DNA: TGTGCCAGCATGAGGGCCGAGGTGAACACTGAAGCTTTCTTT; CDR3: CASMRAEVNTEAFF
J: TRBJ1-1; size: -; V: TRBV6-4; D: -; DNA: TGTGCCAGCAGTGACTCAGGCTCCGGGAACACTGAAGCTTTCTTT; CDR3: CASSDSGSGNTEAFF
J: TRBJ1-4; size: -; V: TRBV12-3/TRBV12-4; D: TRBD1; DNA: TGTGCCAGCAGAGGACAGGGACAGGAAAAACTGTTTTTT; CDR3: CASRGQGQEKLFF
J: TRBJ2-6; size: -; V: TRBV6-5; D: -; DNA: TGTGCCAGCTATACAGGGCTAGGGGCCAACGTCCTGACTTTC; CDR3: CASYTGLGANVLTF
J: TRBJ2-5; size: once; V: TRBV6-4; D: TRBD2; DNA: TGTGCCAGCAGTGACCGGGAGGGAGAGACCCAGTACTTC; CDR3: CASSDREGETQYF
J: TRBJ2-4; size: -; V: TRBV2; D: -; DNA: TGTGCCAGCAGTTACGAGAAAAACATTCAGTACTTC; CDR3: CASSYEKNIQYF
J: TRBJ1-4; size: -; V: TRBV9; D: TRBD1; DNA: TGTGCCAGCAGCCCAGGGAACAGGGGTAATGAAAAACTGTTTTTT; CDR3: CASSPGNRGNEKLFF
J: TRBJ2-1; size: -; V: TRBV6-2/TRBV6-3; D: -; DNA: TGTGCCAGCAGTTACTCTCCCTTAGGGGCGGGGAGCTCCTACAATGAGCAGTTCTTC; CDR3: CASSYSPLGAGSSYNEQFF
J: TRBJ1-2; size: -; V: TRBV5-1; D: TRBD1; DNA: TGCGCCAGCAGCCCCGGGACAGATAACTATGGCTACACCTTC; CDR3: CASSPGTDNYGYTF
J: TRBJ2-1; size: few; V: TRBV30; D: TRBD2; DNA: TGTGCCTGGAACCCTCTGGGGCTAGCGGGGGAGTATGAGCAGTTCTTC; CDR3: CAWNPLGLAGEYEQFF